Listed below are T cell receptor beta chains from one sample, sequenced in a study of shared clonotypes between healthy human individuals. The data were produced by immunoSEQ multiplex PCR, yet TCRdb's version contains in-frame clones alone and is incomplete. The sample lists about 680,000 clones, about 91% occurring once. Sample: naive CD8+ T cells sorted from blood. Receptors were obtained from a man aged 25-45 years in good health. CDR3s include the opening cysteine and the closing phenylalanine or tryptophan. Each record gives: J gene, clone size, V gene, D gene, CDR3 length, CDR3 protein, CDR3 DNA. A D gene is named only where the DNA matches it firmly. Not every row has a clone size; where given, it reads once, few, many or a size class.

j_call: TRBJ2-7
clone_size: .
v_call: TRBV6-6
d_call: TRBD2
cdr3_length: 16
cdr3_aa: CASSYSTSGSIHEQYF
cdr3_nt: TGTGCCAGCAGTTACTCGACTAGCGGGAGCATCCACGAGCAGTACTTC

j_call: TRBJ1-5
clone_size: .
v_call: TRBV2
d_call: .
cdr3_length: 15
cdr3_aa: CASSEQGFGDQPQHF
cdr3_nt: TGTGCCAGCAGCGAGCAGGGGTTTGGGGATCAGCCCCAGCATTTT

j_call: TRBJ2-1
clone_size: once
v_call: TRBV15
d_call: .
cdr3_length: 17
cdr3_aa: CATSREGPQGVSSEQFF
cdr3_nt: TGTGCCACCAGCAGAGAGGGCCCCCAGGGCGTTTCTAGTGAGCAGTTCTTC

j_call: TRBJ1-2
clone_size: .
v_call: TRBV29-1
d_call: TRBD1
cdr3_length: 11
cdr3_aa: CTGTGVNGYTF
cdr3_nt: TGTACCGGGACAGGGGTTAATGGCTACACCTTC

j_call: TRBJ2-6
clone_size: .
v_call: TRBV5-6
d_call: .
cdr3_length: 16
cdr3_aa: CASSTTGSSGANVLTF
cdr3_nt: TGTGCCAGCAGCACCACCGGGAGCTCTGGGGCCAACGTCCTGACTTTC

j_call: TRBJ2-7
clone_size: .
v_call: TRBV11-3
d_call: .
cdr3_length: 13
cdr3_aa: CASSPQGSYEQYF
cdr3_nt: TGTGCCAGCAGCCCCCAGGGCAGCTACGAGCAGTACTTC

j_call: TRBJ2-7
clone_size: .
v_call: TRBV11-2
d_call: TRBD1
cdr3_length: 14
cdr3_aa: CASSPGTALYEQYF
cdr3_nt: TGTGCCAGCAGCCCAGGGACAGCGTTATACGAGCAGTACTTC

j_call: TRBJ1-4
clone_size: .
v_call: TRBV5-1
d_call: .
cdr3_length: 15
cdr3_aa: CASSPWTGANDKLFF
cdr3_nt: TGCGCCAGCAGCCCGTGGACTGGAGCAAATGACAAACTGTTTTTT

j_call: TRBJ2-7
clone_size: once
v_call: TRBV29-1
d_call: TRBD1
cdr3_length: 14
cdr3_aa: CSVEGDRETYEQYF
cdr3_nt: TGCAGCGTTGAAGGGGACAGGGAGACCTACGAGCAGTACTTC

j_call: TRBJ2-7
clone_size: .
v_call: TRBV9
d_call: .
cdr3_length: 12
cdr3_aa: CASSPFGIEQYF
cdr3_nt: TGTGCCAGTTCCCCTTTTGGGATAGAGCAGTACTTC

j_call: TRBJ2-2
clone_size: .
v_call: TRBV4-1
d_call: .
cdr3_length: 15
cdr3_aa: CASSLRDTYTGELFF
cdr3_nt: TGCGCCAGCAGCCTCCGGGACACCTACACCGGGGAGCTGTTTTTT

j_call: TRBJ2-1
clone_size: .
v_call: TRBV12-5
d_call: .
cdr3_length: 13
cdr3_aa: CASAQGPKNEQFF
cdr3_nt: TGTGCTAGTGCCCAGGGTCCTAAAAATGAGCAGTTCTTC

j_call: TRBJ2-6
clone_size: .
v_call: TRBV15
d_call: TRBD2
cdr3_length: 21
cdr3_aa: CATSRNPPGLAGGPGANVLTF
cdr3_nt: TGTGCCACCAGCAGAAACCCCCCGGGGCTAGCGGGAGGTCCTGGGGCCAACGTCCTGACTTTC

j_call: TRBJ2-5
clone_size: .
v_call: TRBV27
d_call: TRBD2
cdr3_length: 15
cdr3_aa: CASSFGPGGVETQYF
cdr3_nt: TGTGCCAGCAGTTTTGGTCCGGGAGGAGTGGAGACCCAGTACTTC

j_call: TRBJ2-5
clone_size: .
v_call: TRBV6-1
d_call: .
cdr3_length: 14
cdr3_aa: CASISVRGWETQYF
cdr3_nt: TGTGCCAGCATTTCCGTGAGGGGGTGGGAGACCCAGTACTTC

j_call: TRBJ2-2
clone_size: .
v_call: TRBV9
d_call: .
cdr3_length: 12
cdr3_aa: CASSADAGELFF
cdr3_nt: TGTGCCAGCAGCGCAGATGCCGGGGAGCTGTTTTTT

j_call: TRBJ2-5
clone_size: .
v_call: TRBV7-6
d_call: TRBD2
cdr3_length: 16
cdr3_aa: CASSLGTSGSRETQYF
cdr3_nt: TGTGCCAGCAGCTTAGGGACTAGCGGGAGCCGGGAGACCCAGTACTTC

j_call: TRBJ2-1
clone_size: .
v_call: TRBV9
d_call: .
cdr3_length: 20
cdr3_aa: CASSVAGGYRPKSHNNEQFF
cdr3_nt: TGTGCCAGCAGCGTAGCTGGGGGGTACCGTCCCAAATCCCATAACAATGAGCAGTTCTTC

j_call: TRBJ2-1
clone_size: .
v_call: TRBV27
d_call: .
cdr3_length: 14
cdr3_aa: CASNTGGSYNEQFF
cdr3_nt: TGTGCCAGTAACACCGGAGGGTCCTACAATGAGCAGTTCTTC

j_call: TRBJ1-3
clone_size: .
v_call: TRBV11-2
d_call: .
cdr3_length: 15
cdr3_aa: CASSQGTSPGNTIYF
cdr3_nt: TGTGCCAGCAGCCAAGGGACTTCTCCTGGAAACACCATATATTTT

j_call: TRBJ2-3
clone_size: once
v_call: TRBV28
d_call: .
cdr3_length: 15
cdr3_aa: CASSSDRASTDTQYF
cdr3_nt: TGTGCCAGCAGCTCGGATAGAGCGAGCACAGATACGCAGTATTTT

j_call: TRBJ1-4
clone_size: .
v_call: TRBV28
d_call: .
cdr3_length: 15
cdr3_aa: CASSLNRATNEKLFF
cdr3_nt: TGTGCCAGCAGTTTAAACAGGGCAACTAATGAAAAACTGTTTTTT

j_call: TRBJ2-2
clone_size: .
v_call: TRBV29-1
d_call: TRBD2
cdr3_length: 15
cdr3_aa: CSVEREREGVGELFF
cdr3_nt: TGCAGCGTTGAAAGGGAGCGGGAGGGGGTCGGGGAGCTGTTTTTT

j_call: TRBJ2-1
clone_size: .
v_call: TRBV10-3
d_call: .
cdr3_length: 16
cdr3_aa: CAISESTSPPYNEQFF
cdr3_nt: TGTGCCATCAGTGAGTCGACCAGTCCTCCCTACAATGAGCAGTTCTTC

j_call: TRBJ2-6
clone_size: .
v_call: TRBV27
d_call: .
cdr3_length: 13
cdr3_aa: CASSLTGANVLTF
cdr3_nt: TGTGCCAGCAGTTTAACTGGGGCCAACGTCCTGACTTTC

j_call: TRBJ2-1
clone_size: .
v_call: TRBV27
d_call: .
cdr3_length: 12
cdr3_aa: CASGWSYNEQFF
cdr3_nt: TGTGCCAGCGGCTGGTCCTACAATGAGCAGTTCTTC

j_call: TRBJ2-7
clone_size: .
v_call: TRBV7-6
d_call: TRBD2
cdr3_length: 14
cdr3_aa: CASSPLAGSYEQYF
cdr3_nt: TGTGCCAGCAGCCCTCTAGCGGGAAGCTACGAGCAGTACTTC

j_call: TRBJ2-1
clone_size: .
v_call: TRBV6-4
d_call: .
cdr3_length: 13
cdr3_aa: CASSDRTHNEQFF
cdr3_nt: TGTGCCAGCAGTGACCGGACCCACAATGAGCAGTTCTTC

j_call: TRBJ2-1
clone_size: .
v_call: TRBV29-1
d_call: TRBD2
cdr3_length: 17
cdr3_aa: CSVTGTSGRFSYNEQFF
cdr3_nt: TGCAGCGTTACCGGGACTAGCGGGAGGTTTTCCTACAATGAGCAGTTCTTC

j_call: TRBJ2-1
clone_size: .
v_call: TRBV7-9
d_call: .
cdr3_length: 15
cdr3_aa: CASSSTITVTMEQFF
cdr3_nt: TGTGCCAGCAGCTCAACAATTACAGTGACTATGGAGCAGTTCTTC

j_call: TRBJ2-1
clone_size: .
v_call: TRBV15
d_call: .
cdr3_length: 17
cdr3_aa: CATSRDKPSSSYNEQFF
cdr3_nt: TGTGCCACCAGCAGAGATAAGCCTTCGAGCTCCTACAATGAGCAGTTCTTC

j_call: TRBJ2-3
clone_size: .
v_call: TRBV14
d_call: .
cdr3_length: 15
cdr3_aa: CASSQTTASTDTQYF
cdr3_nt: TGTGCCAGCAGCCAGACGACAGCTAGCACAGATACGCAGTATTTT

j_call: TRBJ2-3
clone_size: .
v_call: TRBV4-1
d_call: TRBD2
cdr3_length: 19
cdr3_aa: CASSQETGLALTATDTQYF
cdr3_nt: TGCGCCAGCAGCCAAGAAACGGGACTAGCGCTAACTGCCACAGATACGCAGTATTTT

j_call: TRBJ2-3
clone_size: .
v_call: TRBV5-4
d_call: TRBD2
cdr3_length: 14
cdr3_aa: CASSTGLAGDTQYF
cdr3_nt: TGTGCCAGCAGCACCGGACTAGCTGGAGATACGCAGTATTTT

j_call: TRBJ2-7
clone_size: once
v_call: TRBV4-1
d_call: .
cdr3_length: 16
cdr3_aa: CASSQFGKAPQYEQYF
cdr3_nt: TGCGCCAGCAGCCAATTTGGAAAGGCACCCCAGTACGAGCAGTACTTC

j_call: TRBJ1-4
clone_size: .
v_call: TRBV9
d_call: .
cdr3_length: 13
cdr3_aa: CASSGRLEEKLFF
cdr3_nt: TGTGCCAGCAGCGGACGTCTGGAGGAAAAACTGTTTTTT

j_call: TRBJ2-1
clone_size: .
v_call: TRBV29-1
d_call: .
cdr3_length: 14
cdr3_aa: CSVEDRGNYNEQFF
cdr3_nt: TGCAGCGTTGAAGACAGGGGCAACTACAATGAGCAGTTCTTC

j_call: TRBJ2-2
clone_size: .
v_call: TRBV5-6
d_call: .
cdr3_length: 13
cdr3_aa: CASSFTVTGELFF
cdr3_nt: TGTGCCAGCAGCTTTACAGTCACCGGGGAGCTGTTTTTT

j_call: TRBJ2-7
clone_size: .
v_call: TRBV19
d_call: .
cdr3_length: 15
cdr3_aa: CASSIDYWGSSEQYF
cdr3_nt: TGTGCCAGTAGTATAGATTATTGGGGATCCAGCGAGCAGTACTTC

j_call: TRBJ2-7
clone_size: .
v_call: TRBV2
d_call: .
cdr3_length: 15
cdr3_aa: CASGPGGGRSYEQYF
cdr3_nt: TGTGCCTCCGGCCCGGGCGGCGGCCGCTCCTACGAGCAGTACTTC

j_call: TRBJ1-2
clone_size: .
v_call: TRBV7-6
d_call: TRBD1
cdr3_length: 14
cdr3_aa: CASSLRQGRYGYTF
cdr3_nt: TGTGCCAGCAGCTTGCGACAGGGGCGCTATGGCTACACCTTC

j_call: TRBJ1-2
clone_size: .
v_call: TRBV28
d_call: .
cdr3_length: 16
cdr3_aa: CASTPSPGRTNYGYTF
cdr3_nt: TGTGCCAGCACCCCAAGCCCGGGACGTACTAACTATGGCTACACCTTC

j_call: TRBJ2-3
clone_size: .
v_call: TRBV13
d_call: TRBD2
cdr3_length: 14
cdr3_aa: CASSLAAGADTQYF
cdr3_nt: TGTGCCAGCAGCTTAGCAGCGGGAGCAGATACGCAGTATTTT

j_call: TRBJ2-7
clone_size: .
v_call: TRBV6-1
d_call: TRBD2
cdr3_length: 15
cdr3_aa: CASSEPLAGAYEQYF
cdr3_nt: TGTGCCAGCAGTGAACCATTAGCGGGAGCCTACGAGCAGTACTTC

j_call: TRBJ1-4
clone_size: .
v_call: TRBV7-9
d_call: TRBD1
cdr3_length: 15
cdr3_aa: CASSTPGQTNEKLFF
cdr3_nt: TGTGCCAGCAGCACTCCGGGACAGACAAATGAAAAACTGTTTTTT

j_call: TRBJ2-7
clone_size: .
v_call: TRBV21-1
d_call: .
cdr3_length: 11
cdr3_aa: CASSSPRTVPF
cdr3_nt: TGTGCCAGCAGCTCCCCACGGACAGTTCCGTTC